Listed below are T cell receptor beta chains from one sample, sequenced in a study of blood T cell repertoires in COVID-19. Method: immunoSEQ multiplex PCR; TCRdb's copy keeps in-frame clones and lacks some. There are hundreds of thousands of clones in the sample; around 80% occur only once, and less than 5.5% lies in the top ten. The sequencing sample was made of PBMCs or T cells enriched from blood (not recorded which). The receptor source for this set is a man aged 35 to 55 who had been exposed to COVID-19. The CDR3 runs from the conserved cysteine through the conserved F or W. A D gene is named only where the DNA matches it firmly. Some rows mark clone size as missing; the rest say once, few, many or name a class of expanded clone.

V gene: TRBV29-1
clone size: -
J gene: TRBJ2-1
D gene: -
CDR3 protein: CSVGGVIEQFF
CDR3 DNA: TGCAGCGTTGGGGGCGTTATCGAGCAGTTCTTC

V gene: TRBV9
clone size: -
J gene: TRBJ2-7
D gene: TRBD1
CDR3 protein: CASSAGQGPYEQYF
CDR3 DNA: TGTGCCAGCAGCGCGGGACAGGGGCCCTACGAGCAGTACTTC

V gene: TRBV11-3
clone size: once
J gene: TRBJ2-1
D gene: -
CDR3 protein: CASSHPVLYEQFF
CDR3 DNA: TGTGCCAGCAGCCACCCGGTTCTCTATGAGCAGTTCTTC

V gene: TRBV29-1
clone size: -
J gene: TRBJ2-1
D gene: TRBD2
CDR3 protein: CSAGGTSRGEQFF
CDR3 DNA: TGCAGCGCTGGCGGGACTAGTCGGGGTGAGCAGTTCTTC

V gene: TRBV7-2
clone size: -
J gene: TRBJ2-1
D gene: TRBD2
CDR3 protein: CASSLIAGGGGEQFF
CDR3 DNA: TGTGCCAGCAGCTTAATAGCGGGAGGGGGGGGTGAGCAGTTCTTC

V gene: TRBV18
clone size: -
J gene: TRBJ2-1
D gene: -
CDR3 protein: CASSLDGKAYNEQFF
CDR3 DNA: TGTGCCAGCTCACTAGACGGGAAAGCCTACAATGAGCAGTTCTTC

V gene: TRBV28
clone size: once
J gene: TRBJ2-2
D gene: TRBD2
CDR3 protein: CASSTLAVELFF
CDR3 DNA: TGTGCCAGCAGTACACTAGCGGTGGAGCTGTTTTTT

V gene: TRBV5-1
clone size: few
J gene: TRBJ2-3
D gene: -
CDR3 protein: CASSLTADTQYF
CDR3 DNA: TGCGCCAGCAGCTTGACAGCAGATACGCAGTATTTT

V gene: TRBV10-2
clone size: -
J gene: TRBJ1-3
D gene: -
CDR3 protein: CASSEALGNTIYF
CDR3 DNA: TGCGCCAGCAGTGAGGCGCTTGGAAACACCATATATTTT

V gene: TRBV25-1
clone size: -
J gene: TRBJ1-1
D gene: -
CDR3 protein: CASSGGGWLVTEAFF
CDR3 DNA: TGTGCCAGCAGTGGCGGCGGGTGGTTGGTCACTGAAGCTTTCTTT

V gene: TRBV21-1
clone size: -
J gene: TRBJ2-7
D gene: -
CDR3 protein: CASSKIQQRSSRGSYEQYF
CDR3 DNA: TGTGCCAGCAGCAAAATTCAACAACGTTCCTCCAGGGGGTCCTACGAGCAGTACTTC

V gene: TRBV19
clone size: few
J gene: TRBJ1-5
D gene: -
CDR3 protein: CASSISRGGGQPQHF
CDR3 DNA: TGTGCCAGTAGTATTAGTCGGGGTGGAGGTCAGCCCCAGCATTTT

V gene: TRBV18
clone size: once
J gene: TRBJ1-2
D gene: TRBD1
CDR3 protein: CASSSELTGIISYGYTF
CDR3 DNA: TGTGCCAGCTCGAGCGAACTGACAGGGATCATCAGCTATGGCTACACCTTC

V gene: TRBV5-5
clone size: -
J gene: TRBJ1-6
D gene: TRBD1
CDR3 protein: CASTTGTVFSPLHF
CDR3 DNA: TGTGCCAGCACCACCGGGACAGTGTTTTCACCCCTCCACTTT

V gene: TRBV20-1
clone size: -
J gene: TRBJ2-7
D gene: TRBD2
CDR3 protein: CSASELAGRSYEQYF
CDR3 DNA: TGCAGTGCTAGTGAACTAGCGGGCCGCTCCTACGAGCAGTACTTC

V gene: TRBV2
clone size: -
J gene: TRBJ2-1
D gene: -
CDR3 protein: CASSRLVVEQFF
CDR3 DNA: TGTGCCAGCAGTAGACTAGTCGTTGAGCAGTTCTTC

V gene: TRBV29-1
clone size: -
J gene: TRBJ2-3
D gene: TRBD2
CDR3 protein: CSVGPAGVSTDTQYF
CDR3 DNA: TGCAGCGTTGGTCCGGCGGGGGTTAGCACAGATACGCAGTATTTT

V gene: TRBV3-1/TRBV3-2
clone size: few
J gene: TRBJ1-6
D gene: -
CDR3 protein: CASSQVRQRENSPLHF
CDR3 DNA: TGTGCCAGCAGCCAAGTCAGACAGAGAGAGAATTCACCCCTCCACTTT

V gene: TRBV6-2/TRBV6-3
clone size: -
J gene: TRBJ1-5
D gene: TRBD1
CDR3 protein: CASSRGQGISNQPQHF
CDR3 DNA: TGTGCCAGCAGCCGTGGACAGGGCATCAGCAATCAGCCCCAGCATTTT

V gene: TRBV7-8
clone size: -
J gene: TRBJ2-5
D gene: -
CDR3 protein: CASSLSEFRHQETQYF
CDR3 DNA: TGTGCCAGCAGCTTATCCGAGTTCCGCCACCAAGAGACCCAGTACTTC

V gene: TRBV4-2
clone size: -
J gene: TRBJ2-3
D gene: TRBD2
CDR3 protein: CASSPGLAGGATDTQYF
CDR3 DNA: TGTGCCAGCAGCCCAGGACTAGCGGGAGGGGCAACAGATACGCAGTATTTT

V gene: TRBV7-3
clone size: -
J gene: TRBJ2-3
D gene: -
CDR3 protein: CASSLSGVDTQYF
CDR3 DNA: TGTGCCAGCAGCTTAAGCGGAGTCGATACGCAGTATTTT

V gene: TRBV4-2
clone size: -
J gene: TRBJ1-5
D gene: -
CDR3 protein: CASSQLADSNQPQHF
CDR3 DNA: TGTGCCAGCAGCCAGCTGGCAGATAGCAATCAGCCCCAGCATTTT

V gene: TRBV7-9
clone size: -
J gene: TRBJ2-7
D gene: -
CDR3 protein: CASSLYGSYEQYF
CDR3 DNA: TGTGCCAGCAGCCTATATGGGAGCTACGAGCAGTACTTC

V gene: TRBV3-1/TRBV3-2
clone size: -
J gene: TRBJ2-3
D gene: TRBD2
CDR3 protein: CASSPAGTDTQYF
CDR3 DNA: TGTGCCAGCAGCCCAGCGGGGACAGATACGCAGTATTTT

V gene: TRBV19
clone size: -
J gene: TRBJ2-5
D gene: TRBD1
CDR3 protein: CASSNDYRGGETQYF
CDR3 DNA: TGTGCCAGTAGTAACGACTACAGGGGCGGTGAGACCCAGTACTTC

V gene: TRBV2
clone size: -
J gene: TRBJ2-7
D gene: -
CDR3 protein: CAVRVSSYEQYF
CDR3 DNA: TGTGCCGTCAGGGTAAGCTCCTACGAGCAGTACTTC

V gene: TRBV5-6
clone size: once
J gene: TRBJ2-1
D gene: -
CDR3 protein: CASSRRFNEQFF
CDR3 DNA: TGTGCCAGCAGCCGGCGGTTCAATGAGCAGTTCTTC

V gene: TRBV19
clone size: -
J gene: TRBJ2-7
D gene: -
CDR3 protein: CASSARHSGDFSYEQYF
CDR3 DNA: TGTGCCAGTAGTGCGCGACACTCGGGAGATTTCTCCTACGAGCAGTACTTC

V gene: TRBV9
clone size: once
J gene: TRBJ2-7
D gene: -
CDR3 protein: CASSVVGLRDFSEQYF
CDR3 DNA: TGTGCCAGCAGCGTAGTGGGTCTGAGGGACTTCTCCGAGCAGTACTTC

V gene: TRBV7-2
clone size: few
J gene: TRBJ1-1
D gene: -
CDR3 protein: CASSLKVRPEGTEAFF
CDR3 DNA: TGTGCCAGCAGCTTAAAAGTCCGACCCGAGGGAACTGAAGCTTTCTTT

V gene: TRBV3-1/TRBV3-2
clone size: -
J gene: TRBJ1-6
D gene: -
CDR3 protein: CASSLGGGGVRSPLHF
CDR3 DNA: TGTGCCAGCAGCCTAGGGGGGGGAGGGGTACGCTCACCCCTCCACTTT

V gene: TRBV12-3/TRBV12-4
clone size: -
J gene: TRBJ2-3
D gene: -
CDR3 protein: CASEVADTQYF
CDR3 DNA: TGTGCCAGCGAGGTGGCAGATACGCAGTATTTT

V gene: TRBV21-1
clone size: -
J gene: TRBJ2-5
D gene: -
CDR3 protein: CASSKGGSSGRARETQYF
CDR3 DNA: TGTGCCAGCAGCAAAGGAGGAAGTAGCGGGAGGGCCAGGGAGACCCAGTACTTC

V gene: TRBV12-5
clone size: -
J gene: TRBJ2-1
D gene: -
CDR3 protein: CASGLAVNGRGEQFF
CDR3 DNA: TGTGCTAGTGGTTTAGCCGTCAACGGTCGTGGTGAGCAGTTCTTC

V gene: TRBV5-1
clone size: many
J gene: TRBJ1-1
D gene: -
CDR3 protein: CASSLWGDRGTEAFF
CDR3 DNA: TGCGCCAGCAGCCTGTGGGGGGACCGAGGCACTGAAGCTTTCTTT

V gene: TRBV7-9
clone size: -
J gene: TRBJ2-7
D gene: TRBD2
CDR3 protein: CASSLAGVEAQYF
CDR3 DNA: TGTGCCAGCAGCCTAGCGGGAGTGGAGGCGCAGTACTTC

V gene: TRBV5-1
clone size: -
J gene: TRBJ2-5
D gene: -
CDR3 protein: CASSFSLQETQYF
CDR3 DNA: TGCGCCAGCAGCTTCTCCCTCCAAGAGACCCAGTACTTC

V gene: TRBV24-1
clone size: once
J gene: TRBJ2-1
D gene: -
CDR3 protein: CATSDGLGAKRQFF
CDR3 DNA: TGTGCCACCAGTGATGGACTGGGGGCAAAGAGGCAGTTCTTC

V gene: TRBV5-1
clone size: -
J gene: TRBJ2-5
D gene: -
CDR3 protein: CASSLAYWENQETQYF
CDR3 DNA: TGCGCCAGCAGCTTGGCTTATTGGGAGAATCAAGAGACCCAGTACTTC

V gene: TRBV7-9
clone size: -
J gene: TRBJ1-1
D gene: -
CDR3 protein: CASSSLDTEAFF
CDR3 DNA: TGTGCCAGCAGCTCTCTCGACACTGAAGCTTTCTTT

V gene: TRBV19
clone size: -
J gene: TRBJ1-5
D gene: TRBD1
CDR3 protein: CASQNQWDSSNQPQHF
CDR3 DNA: TGTGCCAGCCAAAATCAATGGGACAGCAGCAATCAGCCCCAGCATTTT

V gene: TRBV3-1/TRBV3-2
clone size: -
J gene: TRBJ2-4
D gene: TRBD1
CDR3 protein: CASSQNRGNIQYF
CDR3 DNA: TGTGCCAGCAGCCAAAACAGGGGAAACATTCAGTACTTC

V gene: TRBV7-3
clone size: -
J gene: TRBJ2-1
D gene: TRBD1
CDR3 protein: CASRQDRGLLNEQFF
CDR3 DNA: TGTGCCAGCAGGCAGGACAGGGGGTTACTAAATGAGCAGTTCTTC

V gene: TRBV9
clone size: once
J gene: TRBJ2-3
D gene: -
CDR3 protein: CASSEQGVADTQYF
CDR3 DNA: TGTGCCAGCAGCGAACAGGGAGTGGCAGATACGCAGTATTTT

V gene: TRBV10-3
clone size: -
J gene: TRBJ2-5
D gene: TRBD1
CDR3 protein: CAIGTGMGETQYF
CDR3 DNA: TGTGCCATAGGGACAGGCATGGGGGAGACCCAGTACTTC